The 10 T cell receptor beta chains below were found in one sample sequenced in a study of blood T cells in healthy people across ages. Next came a second PCR, run for about 6 to 12 cycles, which used a sample-barcoded 5' primer along with a J-beta primer mix. TCRdb passed the 5' RACE reads through MiXCR, listing each CDR3 protein once. The table shows some 1.5 million distinct CDR3 sequences, with 25% to 30% occurring only once. Sequencing was carried out using blood. These receptors all come from a woman aged 30 to 39 in good health.

Worth noting for this clonotype: The junction differs from germline at one of its ends, possibly a read error. The chain couples TRBV20-1 to TRBJ1-5; the match to TRBD1 covers 10 bases. CDR1 is DFQATT and CDR2 is SNEGSKA in the germline V gene (reference sequence). The CDR3 has 13 amino acids. CDR3 loop: CSGRQGANQPQHF. CDR3 coding DNA: TGCAGTGGTAGACAGGGGGCCAATCAGCCCCAGCATTTT.

This clonotype was counted only a few times. The genes are TRBV5-1 and TRBJ1-1; 9 bases are a match to TRBD1. CDR3 length: 14 residues. V shed 4 bases and J 10 bases; nucleotides not matched to a gene: 11. Germline V gene sequence: CDR1 SGHRS, CDR2 YFSETQ. CDR3 amino acids: CASSQPGQGRGAFF. The CDR3, as DNA: TGCGCCAGCAGCCAACCGGGACAGGGAAGGGGAGCTTTCTTT.

This chain links TRBV20-1 with TRBJ1-3; maybe TRBD1 (6 bases). V shed 4 bases and J shed 3 bases, with 10 bases lying between them. The CDR3 has 13 amino acids. CDR1 DFQATT and CDR2 SNEGSKA come from the germline V gene (reference sequence). CDR3 in amino acids: CSAKRGNGNTIYF. For the CDR3, the DNA is TGCAGTGCTAAAAGGGGGAATGGAAACACCATATATTTT.

This clonotype was counted a few times. The V gene is TRBV12-3 or TRBV12-4, the J gene TRBJ1-2; a weak D match, TRBD1 (5 bases). The CDR3 has 17 amino acids. V dropped 6 bases and J dropped 7 bases, with 27 bases sitting between them. CDR3 nucleotides: TGTGCCAGCAGGTTTGCCGGGTTACAAACCCGGAGGGGTGGCTACACCTTC. Its protein product is CASRFAGLQTRRGGYTF.

This clonotype was seen once. The V and J genes are TRBV7-2 and TRBJ2-1; 7 positions agree with TRBD1. CDR1 and CDR2 from the germline V gene are SGHTA and FQGNSA. This CDR3 is built from 16 residues. V gave up 8 bases and J gave up 4 bases; unmatched junction bases: 14. CDR3 in amino acids: CASRQTGVIMYNEQFF. CDR3 DNA: TGTGCCAGCCGCCAAACAGGGGTTATAATGTACAATGAGCAGTTCTTC. The full variable domain, with the rest looked up from reference TRBV7-2 and TRBJ2-1, is GAGVSQSPSNKVTEKGKDVELRCDPISGHTALYWYRQSLGQGLEFLIYFQGNSAPDKSGLPSDRFSAERTGGSVSTLTIQRTQQEDSAVYLCASRQTGVIMYNEQFFGPGTRLTVL.

Of note for this clonotype: A read error is possible here, since a much larger clone lies one base away. The V and J genes are TRBV7-2 and TRBJ2-4, with a tentative D call TRBD2 (5 bases). The CDR3 runs 15 residues. Per the germline V gene, CDR1 is SGHTA and CDR2 is FQGNSA. Trimming cost V 1 base and J 6 bases, with 13 bases left between them. The CDR3 region is CASSLGTPGGNIQYF. The DNA of the CDR3 is TGTGCCAGCAGCTTAGGGACTCCTGGTGGAAACATTCAGTACTTC.

This clonotype was observed many times. V gene TRBV12-3 or TRBV12-4 combines with J gene TRBJ2-7; TRBD2 agrees at 8 bases. The CDR3 is made up of 15 amino acids. V lost 6 bases and J lost 6; bases outside the gene matches: 13. Written as DNA, the CDR3 is TGTGCCAGCAGCCCGGGGGGGTCGGCGAAAGGCGAGCAGTACTTC. The encoded protein is CASSPGGSAKGEQYF.

The genes are TRBV6-1 and TRBJ1-3, with a tentative D call TRBD1 (5 bases). The CDR3 is made up of 15 amino acids. Germline CDR1 is MNHNS and CDR2 is SASEGT. Trimming cost V 7 bases and J 0 bases, with 13 bases left between them. CDR3 nucleotides: TGTGCCAGCAAGAGACAGTTAATCTCTGGAAACACCATATATTTT. Residues: CASKRQLISGNTIYF.

This clonotype appeared once. V is TRBV18 and J is TRBJ1-1, with D unresolved. The CDR3 spans 14 residues. With 5 bases removed from V and 5 bases from J, the gap between germline ends came to 15 bases. Germline lookup yields CDR1 KGHSH and CDR2 LQKENI. CDR3 nucleotide sequence: TGTGCCAGCTCATCCTCCGTTCGTTTGACTGAAGCTTTCTTT. As protein: CASSSSVRLTEAFF.

Concerning this clonotype itself: A much more abundant neighbour one base away suggests this may be a read error. The chain recombines TRBV28 with TRBJ2-7; the D gene is possibly TRBD2 (6 bases). Germline V gives CDR1 MDHEN, CDR2 SYDVKM. This CDR3 contains 13 residues. The CDR3 region has the DNA TGTGTCAGCGGGCGACGGCTGTCCTACGAGCAGTACTTC. It yields the protein CVSGRRLSYEQYF.